This T cell receptor (beta chain) was recorded in a study of blood T cell dynamics during melanoma immunotherapy. Germline lookup yields CDR1 MDHEN and CDR2 SYDVKM. The trim removed 6 bases at V and 3 bases at J, leaving 12 bases unmatched. This CDR3 has 17 residues. This clone has a single count. What it binds is not known. Study observations and caveats: Whether repertoire-driving clones were melanoma-specific could not be determined.

Time point described: pre-treatment baseline. At 12 weeks after first infusion, RECIST 1.1 defined response for most patients. Each sorted CD8+ T cell subset had its entire DNA loaded. This table comes from immunoSEQ multiplex PCR, and its TCRdb copy is limited to in-frame clones, with some not included. The table records over 10,000 clones, about 90% of them present only once. This sequence originates from a human donor with melanoma. The chain carries TRBV28 and TRBJ1-5; 9 bases align to TRBD1. Here the sequenced sample was effector memory CD8+ T cells from blood, taken from a patient treated with checkpoint blockade. CDR3: CASSLSGTGPNNQPQHF. The CDR3 bases are TGTGCCAGCAGCCTGTCGGGGACAGGGCCCAACAATCAGCCCCAGCATTTT.